The entry below gives a single T cell receptor (beta chain) sequence along with its context. The antigen is undetermined. Germline V CDR1 and CDR2: SGHVS, FQNEAQ. This CDR3 is 14 amino acids long. Trimming cost V 5 bases and J 1 base; bases outside gene matches: 4. In every patient, relapse followed autologous stem cell transplantation, while exposure to brentuximab vedotin differed. The data originate from a study of PD-1 blockade in classical Hodgkin lymphoma. Points from the study as a whole: Diversity similar to that of newly diagnosed patients was seen at baseline in complete responders.

Sequencing used immunoSEQ multiplex PCR; TCRdb keeps in-frame clones, though not all of them. The table has around 34,000 clones, approximately 82% seen once. J is TRBJ2-7 and V is TRBV7-8; 8 bases fit TRBD1. This TCR was recovered from a human donor with classical Hodgkin lymphoma. Sequencing was performed on peripheral blood mononuclear cells (PBMCs), taken before the second cycle of nivolumab. DNA of the CDR3: TGTGCCAGCAGCCCCGGGACAGGTTCCTACGAGCAGTACTTC. This translates into CASSPGTGSYEQYF.